What follows are 3 T cell receptor beta chains derived from one specimen sequenced in a study of beta chain features in type 1 diabetes. Findings of the study overall: Significant though moderate, a shortening of TCRB CDR3s appeared in all four CD4+ subsets of Type 1 diabetes patients.

Their antigens remain unidentified. The isolated RNA, all of it, was reverse transcribed, so expressed TCRB transcripts were what got sequenced. Clones were sequenced by immunoSEQ multiplex PCR, and TCRdb holds only the in-frame ones, with some missing. The repertoire consists of some 700,000 clones, with around 15% occurring once and the leading ten covering approximately 0.021%. Sequencing was performed on naive CD4+ T cells from blood. The receptors come from a young man with type 1 diabetes.

This clone has more than one count but fewer than ten. CDR3 in amino acids: CASSPPLGTDTQYF. CDR3 nucleotides: TGTGCCAGCTCACCACCGCTCGGGACAGATACGCAGTATTTT. The V call is TRBV18, the J call TRBJ2-3; D is unresolved. Per germline, CDR1 KGHSH and CDR2 LQKENI. CDR3 length: 14 amino acids. With 0 bases removed from V and 3 bases from J, the gap between germline ends came to 7 bases.

This clone came up a few times. The chain links TRBV7-2 to TRBJ2-1, with TRBD2 as a possible D gene (6 bases). V was clipped by 8 bases and J by 5 bases, with 16 bases between them. Germline V lookup: CDR1 SGHTA, CDR2 FQGNSA. CDR3 size: 14 residues. The CDR3 loop reads CASRRTGVDNEQFF. In DNA, the CDR3 is TGTGCCAGCCGGCGGACGGGGGTGGACAATGAGCAGTTCTTC. Looking up the rest from reference TRBV7-2 and TRBJ2-1 gives the full variable domain: GAGVSQSPSNKVTEKGKDVELRCDPISGHTALYWYRQSLGQGLEFLIYFQGNSAPDKSGLPSDRFSAERTGGSVSTLTIQRTQQEDSAVYLCASRRTGVDNEQFFGPGTRLTVL.

This clone has more than one count but fewer than ten. The chain has TRBV28 and TRBJ1-1; D gene ambiguous. Germline lookup yields CDR1 MDHEN and CDR2 SYDVKM. Trimming stripped 5 bases from V and 8 bases from J, with 12 bases between. CDR3 length: 12 residues. CDR3 in amino acids: CASSRETTEAFF. The CDR3 DNA reads TGTGCCAGCAGTCGGGAGACAACGGAAGCTTTCTTT. The whole variable domain, filled in from reference TRBV28 and TRBJ1-1, reads DVKVTQSSRYLVKRTGEKVFLECVQDMDHENMFWYRQDPGLGLRLIYFSYDVKMKEKGDIPEGYSVSREKKERFSLILESASTNQTSMYLCASSRETTEAFFGQGTRLTVV.